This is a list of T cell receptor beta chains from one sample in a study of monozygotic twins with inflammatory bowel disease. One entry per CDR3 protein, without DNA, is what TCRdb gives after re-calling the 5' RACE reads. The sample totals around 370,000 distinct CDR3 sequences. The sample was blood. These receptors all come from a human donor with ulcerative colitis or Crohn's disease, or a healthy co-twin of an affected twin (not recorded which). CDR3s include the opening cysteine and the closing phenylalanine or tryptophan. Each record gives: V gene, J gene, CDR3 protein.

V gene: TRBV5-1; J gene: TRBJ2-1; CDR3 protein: CASSLGHKVGNEQFF
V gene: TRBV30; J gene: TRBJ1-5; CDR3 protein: CAWSPSTGRRTQHF
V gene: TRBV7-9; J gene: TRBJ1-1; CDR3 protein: CASSLNGDFNTEAFF
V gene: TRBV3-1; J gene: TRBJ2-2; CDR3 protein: CASSPLRTLNTGELFF
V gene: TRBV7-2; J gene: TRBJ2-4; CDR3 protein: CASSLRLAGEIAKNIQYF
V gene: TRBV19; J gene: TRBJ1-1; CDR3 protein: CASSIMGGSYTEAFF
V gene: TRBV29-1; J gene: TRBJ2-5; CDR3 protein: CSVEVVRLQETQYF
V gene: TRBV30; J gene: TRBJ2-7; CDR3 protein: CAWTGQPYEQYF
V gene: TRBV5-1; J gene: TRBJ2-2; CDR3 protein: CASSWRTSGSVSELFF
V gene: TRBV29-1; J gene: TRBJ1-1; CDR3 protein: CSAGGAPSGEAFF
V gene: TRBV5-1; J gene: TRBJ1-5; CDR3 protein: CASSLEGGRGQPQHF
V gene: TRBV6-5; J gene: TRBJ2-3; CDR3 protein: CASSYSFPGTHKFTDTQYF
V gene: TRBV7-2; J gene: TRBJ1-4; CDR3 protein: CASSFDDRAFVKLFF
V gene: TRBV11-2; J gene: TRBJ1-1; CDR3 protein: CASSPYSEAFF
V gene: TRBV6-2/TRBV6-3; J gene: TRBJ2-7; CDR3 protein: CASTRSGFESYEQYF
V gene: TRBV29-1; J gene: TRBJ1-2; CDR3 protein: CSVVRVNYGYTF
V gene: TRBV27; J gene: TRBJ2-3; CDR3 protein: CASSSRDYTDTQYF
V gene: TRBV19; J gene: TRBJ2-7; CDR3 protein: CASSIELLTYEQYF
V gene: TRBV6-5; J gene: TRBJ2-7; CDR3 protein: CASSSDARGTSYEQYF
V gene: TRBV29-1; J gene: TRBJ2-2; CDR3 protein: CSVGLRRTNTGELFF
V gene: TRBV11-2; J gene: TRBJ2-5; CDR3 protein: CASSVGASGAILSRETQYF
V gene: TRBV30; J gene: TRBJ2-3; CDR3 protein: CAWSVRGSSTDTQYF
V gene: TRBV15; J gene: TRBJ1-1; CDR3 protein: CATSLPGEFTEAFF
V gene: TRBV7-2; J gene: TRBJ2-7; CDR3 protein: CATREQGLAYEQYF
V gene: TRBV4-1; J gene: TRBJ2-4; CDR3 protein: CASSQVGFIAKNIQYF
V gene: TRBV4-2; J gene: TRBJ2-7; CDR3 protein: CASSQILLTPSYEQYF
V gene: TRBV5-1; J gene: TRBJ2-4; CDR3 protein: CASRGTPEENIQYF
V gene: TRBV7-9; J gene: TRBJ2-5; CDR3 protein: CASSMGLAVETQYF
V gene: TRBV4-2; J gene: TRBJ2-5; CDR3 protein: CASSLGLAGGQTQYF
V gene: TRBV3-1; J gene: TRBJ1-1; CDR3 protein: CASSQDRVSTEAFF
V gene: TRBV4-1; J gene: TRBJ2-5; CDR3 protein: CASSQEYPGQGAQYF
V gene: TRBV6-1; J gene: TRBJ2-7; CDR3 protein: CASTRPGQISYEQYF
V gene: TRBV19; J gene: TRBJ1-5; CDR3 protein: CSTQRQGARNQPQHF
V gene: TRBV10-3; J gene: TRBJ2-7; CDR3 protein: CAITERGGSYEQYF
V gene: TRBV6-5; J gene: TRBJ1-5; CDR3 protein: CASSSDNQPQHF